Each of the 21 T cell receptor beta chains below was sequenced from the same sample in a study of post-analysis software for immune sequencing data (dated by TCRdb to 2013 to 2016). Receptors were amplified or captured by PCR. TCRdb lists the instrument as Illumina HiSeq 2500. To reduce PCR and sequencing biases, unique molecular identifiers were built into the TCR beta cDNA libraries. Starting from the raw public reads, TCRdb applied fastp trimming at Q25, assembled clones with MiXCR and retained in-frame beta chains. Rows matching on CDR3 protein sequence are summarized as one entry with the most common DNA and genes. This sample is represented by about 430,000 distinct CDR3 sequences; about 39% of them were singletons. The ten top clones hold about 8% of the sample. Their cognate antigens are unknown. Findings and caveats that apply to the study as a whole: Roughly 5 TRBV segments, including TRBV5-6, TRBV5-1 and TRBV20-1, were significantly more frequent in patients than controls.

The sequenced material came from blood. The receptors were gathered from a girl aged 2 to 9 with multiple sclerosis.

The chain uses TRBV12-3 or TRBV12-4 and TRBJ2-1; D may be TRBD1 (6 bases). The V end lost 5 bases, the J end lost 10 bases, and 18 bases lay between the germline ends. The CDR3 extends over 14 amino acids. This CDR3 is CASSSLQGPGEQFF. CDR3 sequence (DNA): TGTGCCAGCAGTAGCCTACAGGGACCGGGCGAGCAGTTCTTC.

This clonotype is a singleton in its sample. The rearrangement uses TRBV10-3 and TRBJ1-4; D gene ambiguous. The V end was cut by 0 bases, the J end by 3 bases, with 8 bases between. Germline CDR1 is ENHRY and CDR2 is SYGVKD. The CDR3 consists of 15 residues. The CDR3 sequence is CAISESSWANEKLFF. CDR3 nucleotide sequence: TGTGCCATCAGTGAGTCGTCCTGGGCTAATGAAAAACTGTTTTTT.

The chain has TRBV9 and TRBJ1-2; D call uncertain. This CDR3 has 13 amino acids. Germline loops: CDR1 SGDLS, CDR2 YYNGEE. V was trimmed by 6 bases and J by 1 base, leaving 10 bases between them. The CDR3 bases are TGTGCCAGCACTCGGACTGATAACTATGGCTACACCTTC. This codes for CASTRTDNYGYTF.

The chain couples TRBV29-1 to TRBJ1-1; a possible D gene is TRBD1 (5 bases). The CDR3 has 12 amino acids. Germline V gives CDR1 SQVTM, CDR2 ANQGSEA. In DNA form, the CDR3 reads TGCGGCACAGGAAAAATGGGCACTGAAGCTTTCTTT. Protein product: CGTGKMGTEAFF.

The CDR3 loop reads CATSDYYEQYF. CDR3 DNA sequence: TGTGCCACCAGTGATTACTACGAGCAGTACTTC. The gene calls are TRBV24-1 and TRBJ2-7, with unresolved D. CDR3 size: 11 residues. The germline V gene has CDR1 KGHDR and CDR2 SFDVKD. Trimming left V 2 bases short and J 3 bases short, with 1 base between.

A single count supports this clonotype. This chain joins TRBV20-1 and TRBJ2-1; D is ambiguous. Germline values: CDR1 DFQATT, CDR2 SNEGSKA (reference sequence). Trimming stripped 4 bases from V and 0 bases from J, with 10 bases between. The CDR3 runs to 14 residues. For the CDR3, the DNA is TGCAGTGCTACTGTCACGAGCTCCTACAATGAGCAGTTCTTC. Translation gives CSATVTSSYNEQFF.

V and J are TRBV9 and TRBJ2-1, with D possibly matching TRBD2 (6 bases). This CDR3 spans 15 amino acids. V lost 5 bases and J lost 2, with 14 bases in between. Germline V gene sequence: CDR1 SGDLS, CDR2 YYNGEE. DNA of the CDR3: TGTGCCAGCAGTGGAATCTCTAGCGCCTACAATGAGCAGTTCTTC. As protein: CASSGISSAYNEQFF.

Of note for this clonotype: Relative to the germline gene, one junction end is altered; a read error may explain this. The V call is TRBV7-3, the J call TRBJ1-1; tentative D call: TRBD1 (5 bases). The CDR3 length is 17 residues. Germline lookup yields CDR1 SGHTA and CDR2 FQGTGA. The CDR3 DNA follows: TGTGCCAGTAGCTTATGGGACCCGGACCGTTTTGACACTGAAGCTTTCTTT. Amino acid sequence: CASSLWDPDRFDTEAFF.

V gene TRBV6-2 or TRBV6-3 combines with J gene TRBJ1-5, with a possible D match to TRBD1 (5 bases). The germline V gene has CDR1 MNHEY and CDR2 SVGEGT. V was clipped by 6 bases and J by 5 bases, with 11 bases between them. The CDR3 runs 13 residues. DNA of the CDR3: TGTGCCAGCAGCCATGGGACCGATCAGCCCCAGCATTTT. This sequence encodes CASSHGTDQPQHF.

This chain links TRBV7-2 with TRBJ2-7; D possibly corresponds to TRBD2 (5 bases). V was pared by 1 base and J by 7 bases, with 11 bases between. CDR1 SGHTA and CDR2 FQGNSA come from the germline V gene. CDR3 length: 13 amino acids. The CDR3 loop is CASSLGLGGEQYF. The CDR3 region has the DNA TGTGCCAGCAGCTTAGGTTTAGGAGGAGAGCAGTACTTC.

The chain carries TRBV29-1 and TRBJ2-1; TRBD2 matches at 8 bases. Germline V lookup: CDR1 SQVTM, CDR2 ANQGSEA. Trimming at V came to 4 bases and at J to 7 bases, leaving 3 bases not matched to a gene. The CDR3 extends over 12 amino acids. CDR3 region: CSVAGGGNEQFF. The CDR3 DNA reads TGCAGCGTTGCCGGCGGGGGGAATGAGCAGTTCTTC.

The chain is built from TRBV4-1 and TRBJ2-5, with 10 bases aligning to TRBD1. V lost 2 bases to trimming and J lost 9 bases; unmatched junction nucleotides: 15. Germline CDR1 and CDR2: MGHRA and YSYEKL. The CDR3 covers 17 residues. The CDR3 coding sequence is TGCGCCAGCAGCCAACCCGGGACAGGGGCCGGGAGTTTTTCCCAGTACTTC. Amino acid sequence: CASSQPGTGAGSFSQYF.

The chain recombines TRBV6-5 with TRBJ1-5; 7 bases are shared with TRBD1. Looked up from germline, CDR1 is MNHEY and CDR2 is SVGAGI. The length of the CDR3 is 14 residues. J was trimmed by 5 bases and V by 5 bases; bases with no gene match: 6. The DNA for the CDR3 is TGTGCCAGCAGTCCCGACAGGGACCATCAGCCCCAGCATTTT. Translated: CASSPDRDHQPQHF.

This clonotype showed up just once. This chain connects TRBV20-1 to TRBJ2-1; no reliable D call. The V and J ends lost 6 bases and 4 bases respectively, with 16 bases between them. The CDR3 has 14 residues. Per the germline V gene, CDR1 is DFQATT and CDR2 is SNEGSKA (reference sequence). The CDR3 sequence is CSAVSVALYNEQFF. CDR3 bases: TGCAGTGCCGTAAGCGTGGCCCTTTACAATGAGCAGTTCTTC.

The chain joins TRBV6-6 to TRBJ1-1; no firm D call. Germline CDR1 is MNHNY and CDR2 is SVGAGI (reference sequence). CDR3 length: 14 amino acids. Trimming shortened V by 5 bases and J by 5 bases, and 15 bases separated the two germline ends. The CDR3 spells CASSTPALGTEAFF. In DNA, the CDR3 is TGTGCCAGCAGTACCCCTGCACTTGGTACTGAAGCTTTCTTT.

The table lists this clonotype with a count of one. The chain is built from TRBV7-2 and TRBJ1-5; a weak D match, TRBD1 (6 bases). The CDR3 runs to 15 residues. V lost 1 base to trimming and J lost 5 bases, with 12 bases between them. Per the germline V gene, CDR1 is SGHTA and CDR2 is FQGNSA. The CDR3 region is CASSLVWGADQPQHF. The CDR3 coding sequence is TGTGCCAGCAGCTTAGTATGGGGGGCGGATCAGCCCCAGCATTTT.

The chain combines TRBV2 with TRBJ2-7; the D gene is possibly TRBD1 (6 bases). The CDR3 covers 16 residues. Trimming stripped 2 bases from V and 7 bases from J, with 21 bases between. Germline CDR1 is SNHLY and CDR2 is FYNNEI. CDR3 sequence reads: CASSEPFAGEALEQYF. CDR3 DNA: TGTGCCAGCAGTGAACCATTTGCAGGGGAAGCGTTAGAGCAGTACTTC.

A few counts support this clonotype. The genes are TRBV28 and TRBJ2-1; no clear D. V was cut by 8 bases and J by 6 bases, with 17 bases left in between. The length of the CDR3 is 14 residues. The germline V gene encodes CDR1 MDHEN and CDR2 SYDVKM. This CDR3 is CASGVVRSSNEQFF. The CDR3 DNA reads as TGTGCCAGCGGAGTTGTTAGGAGCTCCAATGAGCAGTTCTTC.

This chain links TRBV2 with TRBJ2-7; D is unclear. Germline values: CDR1 SNHLY, CDR2 FYNNEI. The CDR3 totals 14 residues. V was trimmed by 5 bases and J by 0 bases, leaving 11 bases between them. CDR3 sequence reads: CASSPYYSSYEQYF. Here the CDR3 DNA reads TGTGCCAGCAGTCCGTACTATAGCTCCTACGAGCAGTACTTC.

The chain is built from TRBV10-3 and TRBJ1-5, with D possibly being TRBD1 (6 bases). V was trimmed by 5 bases and J by 8 bases, leaving 16 bases between them. CDR3 length equals 14 residues. Germline CDR1 reads ENHRY; CDR2 reads SYGVKD. The CDR3 sequence: CAISPRGGGKPQHF. The CDR3 region has the DNA TGTGCCATCAGTCCTAGAGGGGGGGGAAAGCCCCAGCATTTT.

This chain connects TRBV4-2 to TRBJ2-4; 13 bases agree with TRBD2. Per germline, CDR1 LGHNA and CDR2 YNFKEQ. The V segment lost 2 bases and the J segment 2 bases; nucleotides outside the gene matches: 9. This CDR3 has 19 residues. CDR3 sequence: CASSQLLAGGQDSKNIQYF. The CDR3 DNA reads TGTGCCAGCAGCCAACTACTAGCGGGAGGGCAAGATTCCAAAAACATTCAGTACTTC.